This TCR beta chain is drawn from a study of T cell repertoires in cytomegalovirus infection (dated by TCRdb to 2018 to 2020). Notes on the research overall: Donor HLA type was relevant to the analysis, because carriage of CMV infection together with the matching HLA type was indicated by public TCR beta signatures.

The CDR3 has 15 amino acids, counting the end cysteine and phenylalanine. Of all the DNA, just the CDR3 is kept, 45 bases in frame from base 1. For CDR1 and CDR2, the germline V gene lists MRHNA and SNTAGT. V lost 4 bases and J lost 3 bases; the stretch between them is 13 bases long. A note on this clonotype: This receptor's antigen is unknown. No clone much larger than this one lies a single base away; base qualities are absent.

Sequencing used an Illumina HiSeq 1500. Starting from the raw public reads, TCRdb applied fastp trimming at Q25, assembled clones with MiXCR and retained in-frame beta chains. Rows matching on CDR3 protein sequence are summarized as one entry with the most common DNA and genes. In all, the sample holds approximately 500,000 distinct CDR3 sequences, and about 15% of those were seen once. 20% to 30% of the sample lies in the top ten. Study-level results and caveats: In both this cohort and an independent cohort of 352 donors, the cumulative frequency of public TCR beta family members distinguished carriers of CMV infection plus the relevant HLA type. In the ex vivo response, HLA-C-restricted CMV-specific TCR beta clonotypes were dominant, and in two of eight donors the single most frequent clonotype came from this HLA-C-restricted group.

The receptor was derived from a human donor in good health (CMV status not recorded). Some clones in this sample may be carry-over from other donors' samples. Recombination linked TRBV6-4 to TRBJ2-1; a weak D assignment points to TRBD2 (5 bases agree). The material sequenced was CD8+ T cells from PBMCs. The nucleotides read TGTGCCAGCAGTGTCGGAGGCTACGACTACAATGAGCAGTTCTTC. Protein translation: CASSVGGYDYNEQFF.